The 5 T cell receptor beta chains given below trace back to one sample, sequenced in a study of blood T cell repertoires in COVID-19. Profiled with immunoSEQ multiplex PCR; TCRdb holds only in-frame clones, not every one. Here the sample spans roughly 17,000 clones, approximately 84% being singletons. The sequenced material came from peripheral blood. The receptors stem from a human donor with active COVID-19. The donor label of this sample is uncertain.

The chain links TRBV6-5 to TRBJ2-7, with D possibly being TRBD1 (5 bases). V dropped 2 bases and J dropped 4 bases, with 9 bases sitting between them. The CDR3 is made up of 13 amino acids. CDR1 and CDR2 from the germline V gene are MNHEY and SVGAGI. CDR3 amino acids: CASSYQGIYEQYF. The CDR3 DNA reads TGTGCCAGCAGTTACCAGGGTATATACGAGCAGTACTTC.

V usage is TRBV30 and J usage is TRBJ2-7; TRBD2 matches 12 bases. V gave up 0 bases and J gave up 3 bases; unmatched junction bases: 9. Germline CDR1 and CDR2: GTSNPN and SVGIG (reference sequence). The CDR3 totals 17 residues. CDR3 protein: CAWSVVLRTSGDYEQYF. The CDR3 DNA is TGTGCCTGGAGTGTTGTCCTTAGGACTAGCGGGGACTACGAGCAGTACTTC. Full variable domain (outside the CDR3, taken from reference TRBV30 and TRBJ2-7): SQTIHQWPATLVQPVGSPLSLECTVEGTSNPNLYWYRQAAGRGLQLLFYSVGIGQISSEVPQNLSASRPQDRQFILSSKKLLLSDSGFYLCAWSVVLRTSGDYEQYFGPGTRLTVT.

This chain joins TRBV5-1 and TRBJ2-5, with 9 bases matching TRBD2. Germline lookup yields CDR1 SGHRS and CDR2 YFSETQ. The V gene end was trimmed by 3 bases and the J gene end by 3 bases; junction bases not matched to a gene: 3. CDR3 length: 14 amino acids. In DNA form, the CDR3 reads TGCGCCAGCAGCTCCGCTAGCGGGGAAGAGACCCAGTACTTC. Translating gives CASSSASGEETQYF. The variable domain in full, completed from reference TRBV5-1 and TRBJ2-5, reads KAGVTQTPRYLIKTRGQQVTLSCSPISGHRSVSWYQQTPGQGLQFLFEYFSETQRNKGNFPGRFSGRQFSNSRSEMNVSTLELGDSALYLCASSSASGEETQYFGPGTRLLVL.

This clone came up once. The chain is built from TRBV18 and TRBJ1-2; D remains unclear. This CDR3 has 14 amino acids. CDR1 and CDR2 (germline): KGHSH, LQKENI. Trimming removed 0 bases at V and 8 bases at J, with 13 bases between. The CDR3 loop reads CASSPPQVPWGYTF. The DNA for the CDR3 is TGTGCCAGCTCACCACCCCAGGTCCCATGGGGCTACACCTTC.

The sample holds one count of this clone. This chain uses TRBV5-8 with TRBJ2-7, with D possibly being TRBD1 (6 bases). The CDR3 has 14 residues. Germline CDR1 and CDR2: SGHTS and YDEGEE. V lost 0 bases, J lost 2 bases, and 9 bases lay in between. CDR3 bases: TGTGCCAGCAGCTTGGTACAGGGACCCTACGAGCAGTACTTC. Protein product: CASSLVQGPYEQYF.